The present T cell receptor beta chain was sequenced within a study of PD-L1 blockade in urothelial cancer. Study-wide background: Analysis of the blood was performed 3 weeks (second dose) and 6 weeks after treatment start. Median blood clonality was roughly 0.072, with about 81,000 unique TCRs.

Profiling relied on immunoSEQ multiplex PCR, and the TCRdb table lists in-frame clones only, not all of them. This table has 60,000 or so clones, approximately 83% appearing once. Time point meaning: pretreatment peripheral blood. The study enrolled patients with locally advanced or metastatic urothelial carcinoma. Germline V lookup: CDR1 SGHVS, CDR2 FQNEAQ. V was cut by 6 bases and J by 6 bases, with 18 bases left in between. The CDR3 runs 14 residues. This TCR derives from a man between 65 and 79 years old with urothelial cancer. The chain joins TRBV7-8 to TRBJ2-7; maybe TRBD1 (6 bases). This specimen was PBMCs, taken around atezolizumab (anti-PD-L1) treatment. CDR3 sequence: CASSRTTGTFEQYF. Written as DNA, the CDR3 is TGTGCCAGCAGTCGAACGACCGGGACATTCGAGCAGTACTTC.